This T cell receptor beta chain was recorded in a study of blood T cell repertoires in COVID-19. Authors' data handling: Estimated nucleated cell counts came from reference gene primer amplification. Method: immunoSEQ multiplex PCR; TCRdb's copy keeps in-frame clones and lacks some. V, J and clone size were drawn from that table, and D and trimming were deduced from the DNA. The table has fewer than 150,000 clones, 75% to 90% seen once. Germline values: CDR1 SGDLS, CDR2 YYNGEE. The CDR3 is 14 amino acids. V lost 2 bases and J lost 1, with 9 bases in between. This chain uses TRBV9 with TRBJ1-1; a weak D match, TRBD1 (5 bases). Sequencing was carried out using peripheral blood. The receptor's source is a woman of 80 years or more with acute or convalescent COVID-19. DNA for the CDR3: TGTGCCAGCAGCGTGATTCAGGGGAACACTGAAGCTTTCTTT. As protein: CASSVIQGNTEAFF.